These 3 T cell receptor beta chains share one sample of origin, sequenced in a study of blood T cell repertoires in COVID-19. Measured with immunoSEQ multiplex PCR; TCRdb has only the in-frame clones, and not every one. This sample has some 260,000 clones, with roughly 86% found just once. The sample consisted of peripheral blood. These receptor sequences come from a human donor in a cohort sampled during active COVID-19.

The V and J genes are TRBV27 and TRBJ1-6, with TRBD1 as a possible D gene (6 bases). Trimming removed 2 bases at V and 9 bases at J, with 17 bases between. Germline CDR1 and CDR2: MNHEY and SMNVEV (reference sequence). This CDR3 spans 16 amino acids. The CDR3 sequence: CASSLRGGANTSPLHF. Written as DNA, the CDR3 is TGTGCCAGCAGTTTAAGAGGGGGAGCCAATACTTCACCCCTCCACTTT.

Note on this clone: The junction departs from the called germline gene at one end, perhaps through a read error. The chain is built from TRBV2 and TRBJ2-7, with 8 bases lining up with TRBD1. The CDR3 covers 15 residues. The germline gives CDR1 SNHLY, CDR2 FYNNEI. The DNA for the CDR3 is TGTACCAGCAGCCTCTTACGGACAGGGCCCCACGAGCAGTACTTC. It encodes CTSSLLRTGPHEQYF.

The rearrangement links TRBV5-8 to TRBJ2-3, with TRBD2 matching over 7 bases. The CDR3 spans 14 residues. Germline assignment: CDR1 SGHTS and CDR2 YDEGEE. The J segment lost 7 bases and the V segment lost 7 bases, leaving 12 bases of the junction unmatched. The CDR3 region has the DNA TGTGCCAGCGCCGCGGGAGTTCCCTTATATACGCAGTATTTT. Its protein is CASAAGVPLYTQYF.